One and the same sample provided the 32 T cell receptor beta chains below, sequenced in a study of T cells in Graves' hyperthyroidism and ophthalmopathy. The source material, RNA transcripts, was used to amplify TCR beta CDR3 regions. When the TCR CDR3 underwent first-round RT-PCR, the HTBI primer set was used. TCRdb re-derived calls from the multiplex PCR reads in MiXCR, one entry per CDR3 protein. The sample has about 560,000 distinct CDR3 sequences, around 15% seen once; the top ten hold around 19%. Sequences were obtained from blood. Every receptor here comes from a woman aged 18-29 years with Graves' hyperthyroidism.

This clonotype was observed at least ten times. J is TRBJ1-5 and V is TRBV18; no firm D call. The CDR3 runs to 13 residues. In germline, CDR1 is KGHSH, CDR2 LQKENI. V was clipped by 6 bases and J by 6 bases, with 12 bases between them. Written as DNA, the CDR3 is TGTGCCAGCTCGCCGGGAGGGCCTCAGCCCCAGCATTTT. Translation: CASSPGGPQPQHF.

Notes on this clonotype: A much bigger clone sits one base away, suggesting this may be a read error. The J gene is TRBJ1-1, the V gene TRBV13, with D unclear. Per the germline V gene, CDR1 is PRHDT and CDR2 is FYEKMQ (reference sequence). CDR3 length equals 14 residues. The CDR3 sequence: CASSLGARNTAAFF. CDR3 DNA: TGTGCCAGCAGCTTAGGAGCCAGGAACACTGCAGCTTTCTTT.

The chain joins TRBV29-1 to TRBJ2-1; TRBD1 matches at 7 bases. CDR1 and CDR2 (germline): SQVTM, ANQGSEA. The ends lost 7 bases at V and 4 bases at J; junction bases unmatched: 10. The CDR3 runs 14 residues. The CDR3 DNA sequence: TGCAGCGCCGGAAGGACAGGAGAGTACAATGAGCAGTTCTTC. It codes for CSAGRTGEYNEQFF.

This clonotype was recorded at least ten times. CDR3 amino acids: CASIGGGTDTQYF. Written as DNA, the CDR3 is TGTGCCAGCATTGGGGGCGGCACAGATACGCAGTATTTT. The V call is TRBV7-9, the J call TRBJ2-3, with a tentative D call TRBD1 (6 bases). Germline CDR1 reads SEHNR; CDR2 reads FQNEAQ (reference sequence). Trimming took 7 bases from V and 1 from J, leaving 9 bases between them. The CDR3 contains 13 residues.

The chain uses TRBV27 and TRBJ1-2; 8 nucleotides agree with TRBD1. CDR3 length: 15 residues. With V trimmed by 5 bases and J by 1 base, 6 bases remained unmatched. Germline CDR1 MNHEY, CDR2 SMNVEV (reference sequence). The CDR3 region is CASSATGEDNYGYTF. CDR3 coding DNA: TGTGCCAGCAGTGCGACAGGGGAGGATAACTATGGCTACACCTTC.

This clonotype appeared a few times. The J gene is TRBJ1-2, the V gene TRBV19; maybe TRBD1 (5 bases). This CDR3 contains 14 residues. Per germline, CDR1 LNHDA and CDR2 SQIVND (reference sequence). Trimming stripped 0 bases from V and 5 bases from J, with 10 bases between. CDR3 sequence: CASSIEGQTYGYTF. In DNA, the CDR3 is TGTGCCAGTAGTATAGAGGGGCAGACATATGGCTACACCTTC.

The chain uses TRBV19 and TRBJ2-1; tentatively, D is TRBD1 or TRBD2 (6 bases each). Per the germline V gene, CDR1 is LNHDA and CDR2 is SQIVND (reference sequence). The V end lost 0 bases, the J end lost 6 bases, and 12 bases lay between the germline ends. The CDR3 is 15 residues long. The CDR3 DNA follows: TGTGCCAGTAGTATAGATGGGGGGCGCGGCAATGAGCAGTTCTTC. This translates into CASSIDGGRGNEQFF.

V is TRBV6-5 and J is TRBJ1-1; possibly TRBD1 for D (5 bases). Per germline, CDR1 MNHEY and CDR2 SVGAGI. V was pared by 2 bases and J by 1 base, with 8 bases between. This CDR3 has 14 residues. CDR3 in amino acids: CASSYQGSNTEAFF. In DNA, the CDR3 is TGTGCCAGCAGTTACCAGGGCTCGAACACTGAAGCTTTCTTT.

This clonotype was counted at least ten times. The gene calls are TRBV5-1 and TRBJ1-2; 12 bases are a match to TRBD1. V lost 0 bases and J lost 8; bases outside the gene matches: 5. CDR1 and CDR2 from the germline V gene are SGHRS and YFSETQ. The CDR3 spans 15 residues. DNA of the CDR3: TGCGCCAGCAGCTTGGAGGGACAGGGGGCGGGCGGCTACACCTTC. Translation: CASSLEGQGAGGYTF.

This clonotype has more than one count but fewer than ten. The CDR3 spells CASSPLIRGNGYTF. DNA of the CDR3: TGTGCCAGCAGCCCTCTAATCCGAGGGAATGGCTACACCTTC. The chain is built from TRBV6-1 and TRBJ1-2; D is ambiguous. Trimming shortened V by 6 bases and J by 6 bases, and 17 bases separated the two germline ends. The CDR3 runs to 14 residues. Germline V lookup: CDR1 MNHNS, CDR2 SASEGT.

Comment on this clonotype: This clone may be a read error of a much larger clone one base away. The V call is TRBV15, the J call TRBJ1-1, with D tentatively TRBD1 (5 bases). The CDR3 sequence is 15 residues long. Trimming took off 6 bases at V and 0 bases at J, with 14 bases between the two ends. Germline CDR1 is LNHNV and CDR2 is YYDKDF (reference sequence). The CDR3 region is CATRAGGAMNTEAFF. CDR3 DNA: TGTGCCACCAGGGCGGGCGGGGCTATGAACACTGAAGCTTTCTTT. Full variable domain (outside the CDR3, taken from reference TRBV15 and TRBJ1-1): DAMVIQNPRYQVTQFGKPVTLSCSQTLNHNVMYWYQQKSSQAPKLLFHYYDKDFNNEADTPDNFQSRRPNTSFCFLDIRSPGLGDTAMYLCATRAGGAMNTEAFFGQGTRLTVV.

This clonotype appeared many times. The chain employs TRBV12-3 or TRBV12-4 and TRBJ2-2; weak D call: TRBD2 (5 bases). V lost 5 bases to trimming and J lost 5 bases, with 18 bases between them. The CDR3 is 16 residues long. The CDR3 sequence: CASSTPGQRNTGELFF. The CDR3 region has the DNA TGTGCCAGCAGTACGCCCGGGCAGCGGAATACCGGGGAGCTGTTTTTT.

This clonotype was recorded a few times. This chain connects TRBV4-1 to TRBJ2-7, with 9 bases matching TRBD2. CDR1 and CDR2 (germline): MGHRA, YSYEKL. The CDR3 runs to 16 residues. The V gene end was trimmed by 0 bases and the J gene end by 3 bases; junction bases not matched to a gene: 6. The DNA of the CDR3 is TGCGCCAGCAGCCAAGATCGACTAGCGGAGAACTACGAGCAGTACTTC. This sequence encodes CASSQDRLAENYEQYF.

This clonotype was observed at least ten times. The chain uses TRBV2 and TRBJ2-2; D is unresolved. Trimming stripped 4 bases from V and 7 bases from J, with 13 bases between. The CDR3 totals 14 residues. Germline loops: CDR1 SNHLY, CDR2 FYNNEI. DNA for the CDR3: TGTGCCAGCAGTGCGAGGACGGTTCGCGGGGAGCTGTTTTTT. Its protein product is CASSARTVRGELFF. The whole variable domain, filled in from reference TRBV2 and TRBJ2-2, reads EPEVTQTPSHQVTQMGQEVILRCVPISNHLYFYWYRQILGQKVEFLVSFYNNEISEKSEIFDDQFSVERPDGSNFTLKIRSTKLEDSAMYFCASSARTVRGELFFGEGSRLTVL.

The sample holds many counts of this clonotype. The chain is built from TRBV7-3 and TRBJ1-1; no firm D call. The CDR3 is 15 residues long. Between the trimmed V and J ends, which lost 4 bases and 5 bases, there was a span of 17 bases. The germline V gene encodes CDR1 SGHTA and CDR2 FQGTGA. The CDR3 DNA sequence: TGTGCCAGCAGCTCCTACGGGTTGGTTACTACTGAAGCTTTCTTT. Encoded protein: CASSSYGLVTTEAFF.

CDR3 amino acids: CASSLEGRSNEKLFF. As DNA, the CDR3 is TGTGCCAGCAGCTTAGAGGGGAGATCTAATGAAAAACTGTTTTTT. The chain is built from TRBV7-9 and TRBJ1-4; perhaps TRBD1 as D (5 bases). V was shortened by 1 base and J by 3 bases, with 9 bases between the two germline ends. Germline V gene lookup returns CDR1 SEHNR and CDR2 FQNEAQ (reference sequence). The CDR3 length is 15 residues.

This clonotype was counted many times. The chain recombines TRBV7-8 with TRBJ1-1; no clear D. There are 17 residues in the CDR3. Germline-derived CDR1 and CDR2 are SGHVS and FQNEAQ. Trimming stripped 5 bases from V and 1 base from J, with 20 bases between. This CDR3 is CASSVWYRTARNTEAFF. CDR3 in DNA: TGTGCCAGCAGCGTCTGGTACCGGACTGCCAGGAACACTGAAGCTTTCTTT.

This clonotype occurred many times. This chain links TRBV20-1 with TRBJ2-1, with unresolved D. Germline CDR1 DFQATT, CDR2 SNEGSKA (reference sequence). The CDR3 sequence is 15 residues long. Trimming took off 3 bases at V and 2 bases at J, with 14 bases between the two ends. In DNA form, the CDR3 reads TGCAGTGCTAGTAAATGGGCGGATACCTACAATGAGCAGTTCTTC. Amino acid sequence: CSASKWADTYNEQFF.

This clonotype was recorded a few times. The CDR3: CASSYFGSGGYEQYF. The DNA for the CDR3 is TGTGCCAGCAGTTACTTCGGTAGCGGGGGCTACGAGCAGTACTTC. The chain links TRBV6-2 or TRBV6-3 to TRBJ2-7, with TRBD2 identical over 9 bases. The J segment lost 3 bases and the V segment lost 1 base, leaving 4 bases of the junction unmatched. This CDR3 comprises 15 residues. Germline values: CDR1 MNHEY, CDR2 SVGEGT.

J is TRBJ2-2 and V is TRBV30, with D perhaps matching TRBD2 (6 bases). Germline V CDR1 and CDR2: GTSNPN, SVGIG (reference sequence). V lost 1 base and J lost 6, with 12 bases in between. The CDR3 has 14 amino acids. CDR3 sequence reads: CAWSGDSRAGELFF. CDR3 coding DNA: TGTGCCTGGAGTGGGGACTCCCGGGCCGGGGAGCTGTTTTTT. The full variable domain, completed using reference TRBV30 and TRBJ2-2, is SQTIHQWPATLVQPVGSPLSLECTVEGTSNPNLYWYRQAAGRGLQLLFYSVGIGQISSEVPQNLSASRPQDRQFILSSKKLLLSDSGFYLCAWSGDSRAGELFFGEGSRLTVL.

This clonotype was counted at least ten times. CDR3 sequence reads: CASSYHTSGSTDTQYF. The CDR3 DNA is TGTGCCAGCAGTTACCATACAAGTGGTAGCACAGATACGCAGTATTTT. The V and J genes are TRBV27 and TRBJ2-3; D remains ambiguous. CDR3 length: 16 amino acids. CDR1 is MNHEY, CDR2 SMNVEV, per germline (reference sequence). The germline V and J ends were trimmed by 4 bases and 0 bases, with 14 bases remaining between them.

In this sample, this clonotype turned up many times. The V call is TRBV11-2, the J call TRBJ2-4; D gene unclear. This CDR3 region has 17 residues. The V gene lost 1 base and the J gene lost 0 bases, with 13 bases spanning the gap. In germline, CDR1 is SGHAT, CDR2 FQNNGV. The CDR3 sequence is CASSLVRKGRAKNIQYF. The CDR3 DNA sequence: TGTGCCAGCAGCTTAGTACGCAAAGGGCGAGCCAAAAACATTCAGTACTTC.

In this sample, this clonotype turned up many times. This rearrangement joins TRBV20-1 to TRBJ2-7; 7 nucleotides match TRBD2. Trimming cost V 4 bases and J 5 bases; bases outside gene matches: 8. CDR3 length: 13 residues. Germline assignment: CDR1 DFQATT and CDR2 SNEGSKA (reference sequence). CDR3 sequence: CSATGTIVNEQYF. Here the CDR3 DNA reads TGCAGTGCTACCGGGACTATCGTAAACGAGCAGTACTTC.

The chain uses TRBV20-1 and TRBJ1-3; D is unresolved. CDR1 DFQATT and CDR2 SNEGSKA come from the germline V gene (reference sequence). The CDR3 totals 14 residues. Trimming took 6 bases from V and 4 from J, leaving 16 bases between them. The CDR3 nucleotides are TGCAGTGCCACCCCTTTGGCAGGCGGAAACACCATATATTTT. Translating it yields CSATPLAGGNTIYF.

V is TRBV5-1 and J is TRBJ2-7, with 8 bases aligning to TRBD1. CDR1 SGHRS and CDR2 YFSETQ come from the germline V gene. The V gene end was trimmed by 1 base and the J gene end by 6 bases; junction bases not matched to a gene: 6. CDR3 size: 14 residues. This chain's CDR3 is CASSLSGGEPEQYF. CDR3 DNA: TGCGCCAGCAGCTTGTCAGGGGGCGAGCCCGAGCAGTACTTC.

In DNA, the CDR3 is TGCAGTGCTGGGGACCTTGCAACTAATGAAAAACTGTTTTTT. The encoded protein is CSAGDLATNEKLFF. The J gene is TRBJ1-4, the V gene TRBV20-1; a weak D match, TRBD1 (5 bases). The CDR3 has 14 amino acids. CDR1 and CDR2 (germline): DFQATT, SNEGSKA (reference sequence). The V and J ends lost 5 bases and 0 bases respectively, with 10 bases between them.

This clonotype was detected ten times or more. V is TRBV18 and J is TRBJ2-7, with D tentatively TRBD1 or TRBD2 (5 bases each). The V gene's germline CDR1 is KGHSH and CDR2 LQKENI. V was pared by 6 bases and J by 2 bases, with 17 bases between. The CDR3 spans 15 residues. The CDR3 here is CASSPGAIYTYEQYF. Written as DNA, the CDR3 is TGTGCCAGCTCGCCCGGGGCAATCTATACCTACGAGCAGTACTTC.

J is TRBJ2-6 and V is TRBV27; 8 nucleotides line up with TRBD1. Trimming at V came to 5 bases and at J to 0 bases, leaving 18 bases not matched to a gene. The CDR3 consists of 21 residues. The germline gives CDR1 MNHEY, CDR2 SMNVEV (reference sequence). CDR3: CASSPTRTGFFWDSGANVLTF. The CDR3 DNA reads as TGTGCCAGCAGTCCGACAAGGACAGGGTTCTTCTGGGACTCTGGGGCCAACGTCCTGACTTTC. Full variable domain (remainder filled in from reference TRBV27 and TRBJ2-6): EAQVTQNPRYLITVTGKKLTVTCSQNMNHEYMSWYRQDPGLGLRQIYYSMNVEVTDKGDVPEGYKVSRKEKRNFPLILESPSPNQTSLYFCASSPTRTGFFWDSGANVLTFGAGSRLTVL.

On this clonotype itself: A much larger clone lies one base from this, so it may be a read error. V usage is TRBV12-3 or TRBV12-4 and J usage is TRBJ1-1; no clear D. The length of the CDR3 is 12 residues. CDR3 sequence: CASTLGGTVAFF. DNA for the CDR3: TGTGCCAGCACCCTGGGAGGCACTGTAGCTTTCTTT.

This clonotype has a handful of counts. The chain carries TRBV20-1 and TRBJ2-1; D gene unclear. This CDR3 comprises 15 residues. Trimming pared 7 bases from V and 5 bases from J, leaving 21 bases between. Per the germline V gene, CDR1 is DFQATT and CDR2 is SNEGSKA (reference sequence). CDR3 bases: TGCAGTGACACCCGGGCCCCGGACGCCCACAATGAGCAGTTCTTC. Encoded protein: CSDTRAPDAHNEQFF.

The chain links TRBV12-3 or TRBV12-4 to TRBJ1-2; D call uncertain. This CDR3 region has 13 residues. Trimming removed 5 bases from V and 3 bases from J, with 10 bases in between. The CDR3 protein is CASSKGGHYGYTF. CDR3 bases: TGTGCCAGCAGTAAAGGCGGGCACTATGGCTACACCTTC.

Here the CDR3 DNA reads TGTGCCAGCAGGGAGGGACAGCCCCTAAACTATGGCTACACCTTC. Translating gives CASREGQPLNYGYTF. The gene calls are TRBV7-9 and TRBJ1-2; 7 bases are a match to TRBD1. The germline V gene has CDR1 SEHNR and CDR2 FQNEAQ (reference sequence). The CDR3 loop spans 15 amino acids. V trimming: 6 bases; J trimming: 2 bases; junction bases outside the gene matches: 9.